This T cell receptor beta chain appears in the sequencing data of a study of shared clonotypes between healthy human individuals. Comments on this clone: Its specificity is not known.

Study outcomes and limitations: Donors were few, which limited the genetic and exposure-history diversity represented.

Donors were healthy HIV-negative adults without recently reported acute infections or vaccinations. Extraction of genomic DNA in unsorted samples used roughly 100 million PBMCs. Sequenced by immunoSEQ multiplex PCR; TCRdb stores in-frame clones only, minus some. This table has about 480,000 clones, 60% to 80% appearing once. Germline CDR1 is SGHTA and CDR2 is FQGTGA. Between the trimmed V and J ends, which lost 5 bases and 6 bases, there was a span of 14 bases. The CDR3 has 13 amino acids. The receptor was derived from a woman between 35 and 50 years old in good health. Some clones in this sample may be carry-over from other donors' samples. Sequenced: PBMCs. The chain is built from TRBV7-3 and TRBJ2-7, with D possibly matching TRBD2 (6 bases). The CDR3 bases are TGTGCCAGCAGCGAGGCAGGAGGGGTCGAGCAGTACTTC. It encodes CASSEAGGVEQYF.